This entry lists 15 T cell receptor beta chains sequenced from one sample in a study of breast tumors, draining lymph nodes, adjacent tissues. TCRdb independently ran MiXCR on the multiplex PCR reads; one entry per CDR3 protein. Among 20,000 or so distinct CDR3 sequences, approximately 60% were seen once, and the ten largest hold around 21%. The sequenced material came from tumor-adjacent breast tissue. The receptors come from a female donor with breast cancer. Some clones in this sample may be carry-over from other donors' samples.

This sequence joins TRBV7-2 and TRBJ2-2; D uncertain. Germline values: CDR1 SGHTA, CDR2 FQGNSA. This CDR3 is 15 amino acids long. V lost 5 bases to trimming and J lost 1 base, with 11 bases between them. Written as DNA, the CDR3 is TGTGCCAGCAGCCCCTTACCAGGGAACACCGGGGAGCTGTTTTTT. Encoded protein: CASSPLPGNTGELFF.

This chain joins TRBV15 and TRBJ2-2; a possible D gene is TRBD2 (6 bases). Trimming shortened V by 5 bases and J by 5 bases, and 15 bases separated the two germline ends. Germline V gene sequence: CDR1 LNHNV, CDR2 YYDKDF (reference sequence). This CDR3 is built from 15 residues. The CDR3 bases are TGTGCCACCAGCGTCCGGGACTCATTAACCGGGGAGCTGTTTTTT. Protein product: CATSVRDSLTGELFF.

This clonotype was recorded a few times. The gene calls are TRBV11-2 and TRBJ2-7, with TRBD2 as a possible D gene (5 bases). The CDR3 is 16 amino acids. CDR1 and CDR2 from the germline V gene are SGHAT and FQNNGV. V lost 4 bases and J 4 bases, leaving 20 bases between the germline ends. This chain's CDR3 is CASSSSHGERGYEQYF. The CDR3, as DNA: TGTGCCAGCAGCTCATCTCACGGGGAGAGAGGGTACGAGCAGTACTTC. Variable domain in full (rest from reference TRBV11-2 and TRBJ2-7): EAGVAQSPRYKIIEKRQSVAFWCNPISGHATLYWYQQILGQGPKLLIQFQNNGVVDDSQLPKDRFSAERLKGVDSTLKIQPAKLEDSAVYLCASSSSHGERGYEQYFGPGTRLTVT.

The chain couples TRBV11-2 to TRBJ2-3, with D perhaps TRBD1 (6 bases). This CDR3 comprises 14 residues. The germline gives CDR1 SGHAT, CDR2 FQNNGV. With 5 bases removed from V and 2 bases from J, the gap between germline ends came to 11 bases. The CDR3 is CASSPGQFTDTQYF. CDR3 DNA sequence: TGTGCCAGCAGCCCAGGACAGTTCACAGATACGCAGTATTTT.

There are many counts of this clonotype. The CDR3 loop is CASSPGQGRSYTF. The CDR3 region has the DNA TGTGCCAGCAGCCCGGGACAGGGCCGGAGCTACACCTTC. The chain combines TRBV28 with TRBJ1-2; 9 bases fit TRBD1. Germline assignment: CDR1 MDHEN and CDR2 SYDVKM. The length of the CDR3 is 13 residues. V was pared by 6 bases and J by 9 bases, with 8 bases of the junction left unmatched.

The table lists this clonotype with many counts. The CDR3 DNA reads as TGTGCTAGCGAAGGGAAGGAAACGTTCCACGAGCAGTACGTC. This encodes CASEGKETFHEQYV. The V and J genes are TRBV7-7 and TRBJ2-7; maybe TRBD2 (5 bases). The germline V gene encodes CDR1 SSHAT and CDR2 FNYEAQ (reference sequence). The length of the CDR3 is 14 residues.

This chain joins TRBV24-1 and TRBJ2-1; possible D gene TRBD2, 5 bases. V gave up 4 bases and J gave up 3 bases, with 9 bases separating them. Germline CDR1 and CDR2: KGHDR and SFDVKD. This CDR3 region has 14 residues. The CDR3 DNA is TGTGCCACCAGTGACTCGGGGTACTACAATGAGCAGTTCTTC. This sequence encodes CATSDSGYYNEQFF.

This clonotype was recorded only once. This chain links TRBV5-5 with TRBJ2-2; 8 nucleotides line up with TRBD1. CDR3 length equals 20 residues. With V trimmed by 0 bases and J by 4 bases, 17 bases remained unmatched. Germline V lookup: CDR1 SGHKS, CDR2 YYEKEE (reference sequence). The CDR3 reads CASSLEFSGQGAGRTGELFF. The CDR3 coding sequence is TGTGCCAGCAGCTTGGAATTTTCGGGGCAGGGGGCAGGACGCACCGGGGAGCTGTTTTTT.

The V and J genes are TRBV14 and TRBJ2-7, with TRBD1 as a possible D gene (5 bases). The germline CDR1 and CDR2 sequences are SGHDN and FVKESK. The CDR3 sequence is 13 residues long. V lost 4 bases and J lost 3, with 10 bases in between. CDR3 loop: CASSRVRGYEQYF. CDR3 DNA sequence: TGTGCCAGCAGCCGAGTAAGGGGCTACGAGCAGTACTTC. The entire variable domain, with the rest obtained from reference TRBV14 and TRBJ2-7, is as follows: EAGVTQFPSHSVIEKGQTVTLRCDPISGHDNLYWYRRVMGKEIKFLLHFVKESKQDESGMPNNRFLAERTGGTYSTLKVQPAELEDSGVYFCASSRVRGYEQYFGPGTRLTVT.

Notes on this clonotype: Relative to the germline gene, one junction end is altered; a read error may explain this. The rearrangement links TRBV7-2 to TRBJ2-7, with 8 bases matching TRBD2. This CDR3 region has 15 residues. The V gene's germline CDR1 is SGHTA and CDR2 FQGNSA. DNA for the CDR3: TGTTCCAGCAGCCCTAGCGGGTCGAGCTCCTACGAGCAGTACTTC. Its protein product is CSSSPSGSSSYEQYF.

This rearrangement joins TRBV29-1 to TRBJ2-2; TRBD2 agrees at 11 bases. The CDR3 contains 17 residues. From germline, CDR1 is SQVTM and CDR2 ANQGSEA. V was clipped by 4 bases and J by 0 bases; unmatched bases: 7. The CDR3 spells CSVVALAGATNTGELFF. In DNA, the CDR3 is TGCAGCGTTGTTGCACTAGCGGGAGCCACGAACACCGGGGAGCTGTTTTTT.

V is TRBV9 and J is TRBJ1-6, with a tentative D call TRBD1 (6 bases). From germline, CDR1 is SGDLS and CDR2 YYNGEE. With 6 bases removed from V and 5 bases from J, the gap between germline ends came to 12 bases. CDR3 length: 14 residues. For the CDR3, the DNA is TGTGCCAGCACCCGGACAGCCAATAATTCACCCCTCCACTTT. This gives the protein CASTRTANNSPLHF.

This chain links TRBV15 with TRBJ1-4; D possibly corresponds to TRBD1 (5 bases). CDR3 size: 16 residues. Trimming pared 0 bases from V and 4 bases from J, leaving 12 bases between. CDR1 is LNHNV and CDR2 is YYDKDF in the germline V gene (reference sequence). The CDR3 reads CATSRDQGTFNEKLFF. CDR3 sequence (DNA): TGTGCCACCAGCAGAGATCAGGGCACCTTTAATGAAAAACTGTTTTTT.

This clonotype is medium-sized by share. The V call is TRBV20-1, the J call TRBJ2-1, with D unresolved. Germline CDR1 and CDR2: DFQATT and SNEGSKA (reference sequence). V dropped 1 base and J dropped 4 bases, with 17 bases sitting between them. The CDR3 consists of 16 residues. CDR3 DNA: TGCAGTGCTAGAGCGTCGGCGCCACGTATGTACAATGAGCAGTTCTTC. Translation gives CSARASAPRMYNEQFF.

This clonotype was counted a few times. CDR3 DNA: TGTGCCAGCAGCGGGGGACTAGCGGGAGGGCGTGAGACCCAGTACTTC. Translating it yields CASSGGLAGGRETQYF. The V and J genes are TRBV9 and TRBJ2-5, with 16 bases identical to TRBD2. Germline CDR1 and CDR2: SGDLS and YYNGEE. Trimming removed 3 bases from V and 5 bases from J; junction bases left unmatched: 4. CDR3 size: 16 residues.